Below are 10 T cell receptor beta chains sequenced from a single sample in a study of T cells after yellow fever vaccination (dated by TCRdb to about 2019). Libraries were constructed by 5' RACE. The run used an Illumina HiSeq 2500. Using fastp trimming at Q25 and MiXCR clonotype assembly, TCRdb reanalyzed the public sequencing data and kept in-frame beta chains. Entries that share a CDR3 protein sequence are merged under the most common genes and DNA. In all, the sample holds roughly 94,000 distinct CDR3 sequences, and about 8.4% of those were seen once. Jointly, the top ten make up roughly 15% of the sample. Reading the label with the study, this specimen's treatment or condition is: live attenuated yellow fever vaccine strain. Specimen: CD8+ T cells not binding an NS4B(214-222) dextramer, sorted from PBMCs, collected approximately 15 days after the first yellow fever vaccination. According to the study, the label for this sample's cell subset or site signals: NS4B epitope dextramer-negative CD8 T cells. Receptor source: a man between 18 and 35 years old who received the YFV17D yellow fever vaccine.

V usage is TRBV5-5 and J usage is TRBJ2-1; 11 bases align to TRBD2. Germline V gene lookup returns CDR1 SGHKS and CDR2 YYEKEE (reference sequence). The CDR3 has 15 residues. V dropped 4 bases and J dropped 9; count of bases not matched to a gene: 9. The chain's CDR3 is CASSLRLAGLREQFF. The CDR3 DNA reads TGTGCCAGCAGCCTGCGACTAGCGGGGTTACGTGAGCAGTTCTTC.

This clonotype was detected only a few times. The V and J genes are TRBV7-6 and TRBJ2-1; tentative D call: TRBD2 (6 bases). Trimming stripped 5 bases from V and 0 bases from J, with 14 bases between. The germline V gene has CDR1 SGHVS and CDR2 FNYEAQ. CDR3 size: 16 residues. The CDR3 DNA sequence: TGTGCCAGCAGCCCTTATAGCGGTAGCTCCTACAATGAGCAGTTCTTC. Translation: CASSPYSGSSYNEQFF.

The chain carries TRBV9 and TRBJ2-1; 7 bases line up with TRBD1. The CDR3 consists of 14 residues. V shed 0 bases, J shed 6 bases, and the junction held 3 bases outside the gene matches. Germline V gene lookup returns CDR1 SGDLS and CDR2 YYNGEE. As DNA, the CDR3 is TGTGCCAGCAGCGTAGCTGGGACAGTCAATGAGCAGTTCTTC. Translation gives CASSVAGTVNEQFF. Using reference TRBV9 and TRBJ2-1 for the parts outside the CDR3, the full variable domain is DSGVTQTPKHLITATGQRVTLRCSPRSGDLSVYWYQQSLDQGLQFLIQYYNGEERAKGNILERFSAQQFPDLHSELNLSSLELGDSALYFCASSVAGTVNEQFFGPGTRLTVL.

This clonotype was observed a handful of times. The rearrangement links TRBV2 to TRBJ2-3; D is uncertain. The CDR3 is 13 residues long. The V and J ends lost 2 bases and 5 bases respectively, with 8 bases between them. CDR1 and CDR2 (germline): SNHLY, FYNNEI. CDR3 region: CASSESLVDTQYF. CDR3 coding DNA: TGTGCCAGCAGTGAAAGTTTGGTAGATACGCAGTATTTT. Complete variable domain (other parts from reference TRBV2 and TRBJ2-3): EPEVTQTPSHQVTQMGQEVILRCVPISNHLYFYWYRQILGQKVEFLVSFYNNEISEKSEIFDDQFSVERPDGSNFTLKIRSTKLEDSAMYFCASSESLVDTQYFGPGTRLTVL.

This clonotype was seen only a few times. The chain combines TRBV14 with TRBJ2-7, with D unresolved. This CDR3 has 13 amino acids. V dropped 0 bases and J dropped 12 bases, with 15 bases sitting between them. Germline V gene lookup returns CDR1 SGHDN and CDR2 FVKESK. CDR3 amino acids: CASSQETWEIMYV. As DNA, the CDR3 is TGTGCCAGCAGCCAAGAGACCTGGGAAATTATGTACGTC.

The gene calls are TRBV29-1 and TRBJ2-1; D is unclear. The CDR3 length is 12 residues. Germline CDR1 is SQVTM and CDR2 is ANQGSEA. Deletions cut 3 bases from V and 4 bases from J, with 7 bases between. CDR3: CSVEWSYNEQFF. The CDR3 nucleotides are TGCAGCGTTGAGTGGTCATACAATGAGCAGTTCTTC.

This clonotype was counted at least ten times. This chain uses TRBV29-1 with TRBJ2-2; D not certain. CDR3 length: 13 residues. Per germline, CDR1 SQVTM and CDR2 ANQGSEA. V dropped 4 bases and J dropped 2 bases, with 8 bases sitting between them. The CDR3 spells CSVATANTGELFF. For the CDR3, the DNA is TGCAGCGTTGCCACAGCTAACACCGGGGAGCTGTTTTTT.

This clonotype appeared a single time. One base away lies a much larger clone, so this may be a sequencing read error. The chain has TRBV12-3 or TRBV12-4 and TRBJ1-1; D is uncertain. CDR3 length: 14 residues. Trimming shortened V by 1 base and J by 6 bases, and 12 bases separated the two germline ends. The CDR3 spells CASSLEGLNSEAFF. As DNA, the CDR3 is TGTGCCAGCAGTTTAGAAGGGTTAAACTCTGAAGCTTTCTTT.

This clonotype appeared a few times. V usage is TRBV5-1 and J usage is TRBJ2-7; 7 positions agree with TRBD1. The CDR3 totals 18 residues. Trimming took 3 bases from V and 5 from J; bases not matched to a gene: 20. Germline V CDR1 and CDR2: SGHRS, YFSETQ. The CDR3 DNA sequence: TGCGCCAGCAGCTCCCTCCCCGCAGAATTCGACAGGGCTCACGAGCAGTACTTC. Protein: CASSSLPAEFDRAHEQYF.

The chain employs TRBV20-1 and TRBJ2-7; D gene uncertain. V was pared by 7 bases and J by 2 bases, with 15 bases between. Per the germline V gene, CDR1 is DFQATT and CDR2 is SNEGSKA (reference sequence). The CDR3 spans 13 residues. The CDR3 bases are TGCAGTGTTGCTACAGATTTCACCTACGAGCAGTACGTC. Residues: CSVATDFTYEQYV.